The 16 T cell receptor beta chains listed next were all sequenced from one sample in a study of OX40 agonist ivuxolimab in advanced cancers. The assay was immunoSEQ multiplex PCR, and TCRdb's table has in-frame clones only and misses some. The sample yields some 57,000 clones, approximately 77% seen once. This specimen consisted of CD4+ or CD8+ T cells sorted from blood, obtained in a trial of the OX40 agonist ivuxolimab. The receptor set was obtained from an adult with an advanced solid tumor such as melanoma, head and neck, liver or kidney cancer.

This chain links TRBV6-1 with TRBJ2-7, with no clear D. The CDR3 length is 13 residues. Germline lookup yields CDR1 MNHNS and CDR2 SASEGT. The germline V and J ends were trimmed by 2 bases and 3 bases, with 8 bases remaining between them. The CDR3 loop is CASSESVGYEQYF. The CDR3 DNA is TGTGCCAGCAGTGAATCAGTAGGCTACGAGCAGTACTTC.

The J gene is TRBJ2-5, the V gene TRBV29-1; D may be TRBD1 (5 bases). This CDR3 contains 15 residues. From germline, CDR1 is SQVTM and CDR2 ANQGSEA. V dropped 0 bases and J dropped 2 bases, with 13 bases sitting between them. The CDR3 sequence is CSVEDPGAEQETQYF. CDR3 bases: TGCAGCGTTGAAGATCCTGGGGCAGAACAAGAGACCCAGTACTTC.

The rearrangement links TRBV7-8 to TRBJ2-2; the match to TRBD1 covers 7 bases. V was clipped by 5 bases and J by 0 bases; unmatched bases: 6. CDR1 is SGHVS, CDR2 FQNEAQ, per germline. The CDR3 has 16 residues. CDR3 sequence reads: CASSPLGTANTGELFF. The DNA of the CDR3 is TGTGCCAGCAGCCCACTCGGGACAGCGAACACCGGGGAGCTGTTTTTT.

V usage is TRBV28 and J usage is TRBJ2-1; TRBD1 aligns across 7 bases. Germline-derived CDR1 and CDR2 are MDHEN and SYDVKM. Trimming removed 6 bases from V and 1 base from J; junction bases left unmatched: 3. This CDR3 is 14 amino acids long. CDR3 bases: TGTGCCAGCAGGTTGACAGGGTCCTACAATGAGCAGTTCTTC. This codes for CASRLTGSYNEQFF.

The chain has TRBV7-2 and TRBJ2-3; D not resolved. Germline CDR1 and CDR2: SGHTA and FQGNSA. CDR3 length: 13 amino acids. V lost 3 bases to trimming and J lost 2 bases, with 6 bases between them. Here the CDR3 DNA reads TGTGCCAGCAGCTTTGCTATCACAGATACGCAGTATTTT. Its translation is CASSFAITDTQYF.

The rearrangement links TRBV9 to TRBJ1-4; D perhaps matches TRBD1 (5 bases). V gave up 4 bases and J gave up 4 bases, with 14 bases separating them. Germline lookup yields CDR1 SGDLS and CDR2 YYNGEE. The CDR3 has 15 residues. In DNA, the CDR3 is TGTGCCAGCAGCTCCATGCAGGGCCTTAATGAAAAACTGTTTTTT. This translates into CASSSMQGLNEKLFF.

The chain links TRBV27 to TRBJ2-2; D may correspond to TRBD1 or TRBD2 (6 bases each). The CDR3 has 18 residues. From germline, CDR1 is MNHEY and CDR2 SMNVEV (reference sequence). With 5 bases removed from V and 5 bases from J, the gap between germline ends came to 24 bases. The CDR3 reads CASSPRPRGRVTTGELFF. The CDR3, as DNA: TGTGCCAGCAGTCCTCGACCCCGGGGGCGGGTGACAACCGGGGAGCTGTTTTTT.

This chain connects TRBV7-2 to TRBJ2-7; 10 bases map to TRBD2. The junction had 8 bases not matched to a gene; V was cut back by 5 bases and J by 4 bases. CDR3 length: 15 amino acids. The germline gives CDR1 SGHTA, CDR2 FQGNSA. The CDR3 bases are TGTGCCAGCAGCGAAAGTACTAGCGGGGTATACGAGCAGTACTTC. Protein: CASSESTSGVYEQYF.

This rearrangement joins TRBV4-2 to TRBJ2-1; TRBD1 matches at 9 bases. Per germline, CDR1 LGHNA and CDR2 YNFKEQ. CDR3 length equals 15 residues. Germline trimming cut 1 base from V and 8 bases from J; bases unmatched to any gene: 6. CDR3 bases: TGTGCCAGCAGCCAAGGGACAGGGGATTATCATGAGCAGTTCTTC. Translation gives CASSQGTGDYHEQFF.

This sequence joins TRBV5-1 and TRBJ2-7; TRBD1 agrees at 7 bases. This CDR3 contains 15 residues. From germline, CDR1 is SGHRS and CDR2 YFSETQ. The junction had 3 bases not matched to a gene; V was cut back by 0 bases and J by 0 bases. CDR3 DNA sequence: TGCGCCAGCAGCTTGGTTGCAGGGGGCTCCTACGAGCAGTACTTC. Translation: CASSLVAGGSYEQYF.

This chain links TRBV5-1 with TRBJ2-3, with 11 bases identical to TRBD2. CDR3 size: 17 residues. The V segment lost 3 bases and the J segment 2 bases; nucleotides outside the gene matches: 8. Germline V gene data show CDR1 as SGHRS and CDR2 as YFSETQ. The CDR3 sequence is CASSSWTSGLFTDTQYF. CDR3 in DNA: TGCGCCAGCAGCTCCTGGACTAGCGGGCTATTCACAGATACGCAGTATTTT.

This chain uses TRBV9 with TRBJ2-1; no clear D gene. Germline V gives CDR1 SGDLS, CDR2 YYNGEE. The V gene lost 4 bases and the J gene lost 5 bases, with 10 bases spanning the gap. The length of the CDR3 is 13 residues. CDR3 DNA: TGTGCCAGCAGCCCCGATATAGACAATGAGCAGTTCTTC. Encoded protein: CASSPDIDNEQFF.

In its sample, this clone was seen many times. J is TRBJ2-7 and V is TRBV5-1; D perhaps matches TRBD2 (6 bases). V lost 3 bases to trimming and J lost 0 bases, with 16 bases between them. The CDR3 runs 16 residues. CDR1 is SGHRS and CDR2 is YFSETQ in the germline V gene. CDR3 sequence (DNA): TGCGCCAGCAGCTGGGACTCGGGACTCCTCTCCTACGAGCAGTACTTC. Protein: CASSWDSGLLSYEQYF.

This chain links TRBV18 with TRBJ2-1; TRBD1 might be the D (6 bases). Between the trimmed V and J ends, which lost 3 bases and 8 bases, there was a span of 14 bases. The CDR3 contains 14 residues. Germline CDR1 and CDR2: KGHSH and LQKENI. This chain's CDR3 is CASSPITGYDEQFF. The CDR3 DNA is TGTGCCAGCTCACCTATTACAGGGTACGATGAGCAGTTCTTC.

The chain carries TRBV19 and TRBJ2-2; D remains unclear. This CDR3 spans 15 amino acids. V shed 5 bases and J shed 2 bases, with 12 bases lying between them. Germline assignment: CDR1 LNHDA and CDR2 SQIVND (reference sequence). The CDR3 DNA sequence: TGTGCCAGTAGTTTTTCGACTGCCAACACCGGGGAGCTGTTTTTT. Encoded protein: CASSFSTANTGELFF. Supplemented by reference TRBV19 and TRBJ2-2, the full variable domain reads DGGITQSPKYLFRKEGQNVTLSCEQNLNHDAMYWYRQDPGQGLRLIYYSQIVNDFQKGDIAEGYSVSREKKESFPLTVTSAQKNPTAFYLCASSFSTANTGELFFGEGSRLTVL.

The chain combines TRBV19 with TRBJ1-1; D call uncertain. CDR3 size: 15 residues. Germline CDR1 and CDR2: LNHDA and SQIVND (reference sequence). Deletions cut 6 bases from V and 1 base from J, with 15 bases between. The CDR3 sequence: CASREGGLENTEAFF. DNA of the CDR3: TGTGCCAGTAGGGAGGGAGGGCTGGAGAACACTGAAGCTTTCTTT. The full variable domain, with the rest looked up from reference TRBV19 and TRBJ1-1, is DGGITQSPKYLFRKEGQNVTLSCEQNLNHDAMYWYRQDPGQGLRLIYYSQIVNDFQKGDIAEGYSVSREKKESFPLTVTSAQKNPTAFYLCASREGGLENTEAFFGQGTRLTVV.